This T cell receptor beta chain stems from a study of blood T cells in healthy people across ages. The CDR3 is 15 residues long. The germline V gene has CDR1 SNHLY and CDR2 FYNNEI. J was trimmed by 9 bases and V by 7 bases; bases with no gene match: 11. This clonotype was detected a few times. The second PCR ran roughly 6 to 12 cycles with a sample-barcoded 5' primer and J-beta primers. Using its own MiXCR run on the 5' RACE reads, TCRdb lists one record per CDR3 protein. The sample carries around 1,500,000 distinct CDR3 sequences, about 43% recorded once. Material for sequencing was blood. This sequence originates from a woman aged 18-29 years in good health. The chain uses TRBV2 and TRBJ1-6; 8 positions agree with TRBD1. The CDR3 nucleotides are TGTGCCAGCACTGACAGGGGTGCCCTCCGTTCACCCCTCCACTTT. This sequence encodes CASTDRGALRSPLHF.